One and the same sample provided the 4 T cell receptor beta chains below, sequenced in a study of shared clonotypes between healthy human individuals. Sequencing was performed with immunoSEQ multiplex PCR; in TCRdb, only in-frame clones are kept and a portion is missing. The sample comprises hundreds of thousands of clones, less than 75% of which are singletons, and about 10% rests with the top ten. The sample comprised memory CD4+ T cells sorted from blood. Subset indicated: CD45RA-negative fraction. The receptors derive from a young man in good health.

The V call is TRBV2, the J call TRBJ2-3; unclear D gene. The length of the CDR3 is 16 residues. The germline CDR1 and CDR2 sequences are SNHLY and FYNNEI. V was pared by 4 bases and J by 3 bases, with 17 bases between. The CDR3 nucleotides read TGTGCCAGCAGTGTAACGGCTCGGAGTTGGACAGATACGCAGTATTTT. Its protein product is CASSVTARSWTDTQYF. Together with reference TRBV2 and TRBJ2-3, the CDR3 gives the full variable domain: EPEVTQTPSHQVTQMGQEVILRCVPISNHLYFYWYRQILGQKVEFLVSFYNNEISEKSEIFDDQFSVERPDGSNFTLKIRSTKLEDSAMYFCASSVTARSWTDTQYFGPGTRLTVL.

This chain uses TRBV7-2 with TRBJ2-7; D not resolved. Germline V gene lookup returns CDR1 SGHTA and CDR2 FQGNSA. This CDR3 is built from 15 residues. Trimming shortened V by 1 base and J by 2 bases, and 12 bases separated the two germline ends. In DNA form, the CDR3 reads TGTGCCAGCAGCTTAGGGGCAGCAAAACCCTACGAGCAGTACTTC. As protein: CASSLGAAKPYEQYF.

A single count supports this clone. The rearrangement uses TRBV6-5 and TRBJ2-5, with D perhaps matching TRBD1 (5 bases). From germline, CDR1 is MNHEY and CDR2 SVGAGI. This CDR3 has 12 amino acids. Trimming cost V 5 bases and J 5 bases, with 9 bases left between them. This CDR3 reads CASSAPGETQYF. CDR3 DNA sequence: TGTGCCAGCAGTGCGCCAGGGGAGACCCAGTACTTC.

The CDR3 nucleotides read TGTGCCAGCAGCTCAAGGCGGGGGGCCCATAATTCACCCCTCCACTTT. Encoded protein: CASSSRRGAHNSPLHF. The chain links TRBV13 to TRBJ1-6; D is possibly TRBD1 (6 bases). Trimming cost V 4 bases and J 5 bases, with 15 bases left between them. Germline lookup yields CDR1 PRHDT and CDR2 FYEKMQ (reference sequence). The CDR3 extends over 16 amino acids. Full variable domain (remainder filled in from reference TRBV13 and TRBJ1-6): AAGVIQSPRHLIKEKRETATLKCYPIPRHDTVYWYQQGPGQDPQFLISFYEKMQSDKGSIPDRFSAQQFSDYHSELNMSSLELGDSALYFCASSSRRGAHNSPLHFGNGTRLTVT.